A selection of T cell receptor beta chains follows, all from one sample in a study of glioma-infiltrating T cells. TCRdb itself ran the multiplex PCR reads through MiXCR, one entry per CDR3 protein. The sample carries 100,000 to 150,000 distinct CDR3 sequences, 20% to 25% recorded once. The sequenced sample was glioma tissue, nonneoplastic brain tissue, or PBMCs (not recorded which). The source of these receptors is a human donor with low-grade glioma or glioblastoma, undergoing nonglioma brain surgery, or in good health (not recorded which). The CDR3 runs from the conserved cysteine through the conserved F or W. Fields, in order: V gene, CDR3 protein.

v_call: TRBV6-1
cdr3_aa: CASSLGETQYF

v_call: TRBV4-3
cdr3_aa: CASSQGFSGIYNEQFF

v_call: TRBV7-9
cdr3_aa: CASSLLDGTISSGNTIYF

v_call: TRBV27
cdr3_aa: CARRPPAPPPPF

v_call: TRBV6-2/TRBV6-3
cdr3_aa: CASSSAVYEQFF

v_call: TRBV28
cdr3_aa: CASSFIPSGNDEQYF

v_call: TRBV4-2
cdr3_aa: CASSQDGLAGVNEQFF

v_call: TRBV6-1
cdr3_aa: CASSSGRQQYF

v_call: TRBV19
cdr3_aa: CASSIDLFNTEAFF

v_call: TRBV6-2/TRBV6-3
cdr3_aa: CASSYPQRGYGYTF

v_call: TRBV4-3
cdr3_aa: CASSQVGGRVNGQFF

v_call: TRBV28
cdr3_aa: CASSLNTGGKGYTF

v_call: TRBV15
cdr3_aa: CATSRESLMTSGRVTDTQYF

v_call: TRBV27
cdr3_aa: CASSLEGSSYNEQFF

v_call: TRBV20-1
cdr3_aa: CSAKGMNTEAFF

v_call: TRBV27
cdr3_aa: CASSFQGPGSAVEKLFF

v_call: TRBV30
cdr3_aa: CAWDSRGIEAFF

v_call: TRBV11-1
cdr3_aa: CASSSAEGGPTDTQYF

v_call: TRBV6-2/TRBV6-3
cdr3_aa: CASGYSAINAEAFF

v_call: TRBV7-2
cdr3_aa: CASSLGGYTDTQYF

v_call: TRBV4-2
cdr3_aa: CASSQPHGSRYEQYF

v_call: TRBV4-2
cdr3_aa: CASSQDRKEFEAFF

v_call: TRBV20-1
cdr3_aa: CSARDTSGNIYEQYF

v_call: TRBV20-1
cdr3_aa: CSAPFGDYEQYF

v_call: TRBV7-2
cdr3_aa: CASSPVSVNTEAFF

v_call: TRBV2
cdr3_aa: CASSEAAQGGPTDTQYF

v_call: TRBV29-1
cdr3_aa: CSATTRQGAYGYTF

v_call: TRBV24-1
cdr3_aa: CATSRAGTGTETQYF

v_call: TRBV28
cdr3_aa: CASSLTSGPYEQYF

v_call: TRBV12-3/TRBV12-4
cdr3_aa: CASSLMSANTYEQYF

v_call: TRBV12-3/TRBV12-4
cdr3_aa: CASSLEAGYASGSYEQYF

v_call: TRBV2
cdr3_aa: CASSLGGISNQPQHF

v_call: TRBV7-2
cdr3_aa: CASSLGGRMAKNIQYF

v_call: TRBV6-1
cdr3_aa: CAISDPRGTRNNEQFF

v_call: TRBV29-1
cdr3_aa: CSVPGTNSYNEQFF

v_call: TRBV19
cdr3_aa: CASSIKGPGRLYNEQFF

v_call: TRBV7-2
cdr3_aa: CASSSGLAGNKYYEQYF

v_call: TRBV6-1
cdr3_aa: CAGGPYNEQFF

v_call: TRBV27
cdr3_aa: CASSSGSGSNEQFF

v_call: TRBV7-8
cdr3_aa: CASSTTSGASDTQYF

v_call: TRBV6-1
cdr3_aa: CASRPTGRETQYF

v_call: TRBV6-1
cdr3_aa: CASRGAGTGDGYTF

v_call: TRBV24-1
cdr3_aa: CATSDSLAGADEQFF

v_call: TRBV27
cdr3_aa: CASSSDWAYNEQFF

v_call: TRBV28
cdr3_aa: CASSLNSHQFF

v_call: TRBV19
cdr3_aa: CASNIGQGPLETQYF

v_call: TRBV5-1
cdr3_aa: CASNLAGGQETQYF

v_call: TRBV28
cdr3_aa: CASPPNPAHGTDTQYF

v_call: TRBV19
cdr3_aa: CASSANRDRGRAF

v_call: TRBV7-2
cdr3_aa: CASSFRDTYEQYF

v_call: TRBV7-6
cdr3_aa: CASSLAGGNTGGETQYF